The clone carrying this TCR beta chain was observed once. As originally analysed: It was from reference gene primer amplification that nucleated cell counts were estimated. This table comes from immunoSEQ multiplex PCR, and its TCRdb copy is limited to in-frame clones, with some not included. V, J and clone size derive from that table, while D and trimming were established from the DNA sequence. Among about 95,000 clones listed, just over 90% were seen once. The sample belongs to a study of blood T cell repertoires in COVID-19. Study information: Acute and convalescent COVID-19 samples came from the United States, Italy and Spain. The cDNA or gDNA used as material had been derived from T cells, B-cell-depleted T cells, or PBMCs.

Germline V CDR1 and CDR2: MNHEY, SVGAGI. Trimming shortened V by 5 bases and J by 2 bases, and 9 bases separated the two germline ends. The CDR3 covers 13 residues. The source is a woman in her 50s in a cohort sampled during active COVID-19. Sequenced input: peripheral blood. This sequence joins TRBV6-5 and TRBJ1-2, with D perhaps TRBD1 (6 bases). In nucleotides, the CDR3 is TGTGCCAGCAGTCCACAGGGAAACTATGGCTACACCTTC. Residues: CASSPQGNYGYTF.